This T cell receptor beta chain was captured in a study of control samples from healthy donors and cancer patients. The method was immunoSEQ multiplex PCR; TCRdb's version includes in-frame clones alone and lacks a portion of them. The table shows about 44,000 clones, with around 75% occurring only once. In its sample, this clone was seen once. CDR3 length: 12 amino acids. Germline loops: CDR1 SQVTM, CDR2 ANQGSEA. With 6 bases clipped from V and 0 bases from J, the junction kept 1 base outside the gene matches. This TCR was recovered from a male donor with melanoma. Sequences were obtained from formalin-fixed, paraffin-embedded tissue. The chain joins TRBV29-1 to TRBJ1-2, with TRBD1 identical over 7 bases. CDR3 region: CSVGTANYGYTF. For the CDR3, the DNA is TGCAGCGTGGGGACAGCTAACTATGGCTACACCTTC.